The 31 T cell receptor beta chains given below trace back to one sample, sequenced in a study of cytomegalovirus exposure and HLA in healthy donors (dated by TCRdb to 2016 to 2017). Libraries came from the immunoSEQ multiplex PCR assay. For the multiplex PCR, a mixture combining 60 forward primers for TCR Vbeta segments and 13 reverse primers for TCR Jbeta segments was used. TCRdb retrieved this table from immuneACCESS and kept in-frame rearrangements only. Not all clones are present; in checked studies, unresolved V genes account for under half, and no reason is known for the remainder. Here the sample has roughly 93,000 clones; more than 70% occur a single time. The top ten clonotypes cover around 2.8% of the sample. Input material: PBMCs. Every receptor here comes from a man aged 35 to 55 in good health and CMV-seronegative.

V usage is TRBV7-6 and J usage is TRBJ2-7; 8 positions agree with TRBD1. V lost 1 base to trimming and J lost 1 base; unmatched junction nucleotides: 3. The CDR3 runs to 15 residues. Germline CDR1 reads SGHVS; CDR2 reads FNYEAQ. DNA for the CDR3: TGTGCCAGCAGCTTAGGGACAGGGTTTTCCTACGAGCAGTACTTC. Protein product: CASSLGTGFSYEQYF.

The CDR3 DNA reads as TGTGCCAGCAGCGTAGCCCGGGACAGGGGGGGTAGTGAAAAACTGTTTTTT. It is translated as CASSVARDRGGSEKLFF. The gene calls are TRBV9 and TRBJ1-4; TRBD1 aligns across 11 bases. The CDR3 is 17 residues long. Unmatched junction bases numbered 8, after V lost 0 bases and J lost 7 bases. In germline, CDR1 is SGDLS, CDR2 YYNGEE.

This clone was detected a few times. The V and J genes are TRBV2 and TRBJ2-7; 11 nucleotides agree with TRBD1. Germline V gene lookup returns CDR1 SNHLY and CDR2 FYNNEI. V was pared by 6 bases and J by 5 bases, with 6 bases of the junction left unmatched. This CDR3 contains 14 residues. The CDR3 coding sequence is TGTGCCAGCAGGTGGGACAGGGGGACCGACGAGCAGTACTTC. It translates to CASRWDRGTDEQYF.

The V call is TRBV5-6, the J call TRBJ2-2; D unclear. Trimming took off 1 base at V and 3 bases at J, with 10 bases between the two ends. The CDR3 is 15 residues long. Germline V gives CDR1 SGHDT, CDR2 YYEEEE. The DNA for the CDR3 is TGTGCCAGCAGCTTGCTCGCAGGATACACCGGGGAGCTGTTTTTT. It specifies CASSLLAGYTGELFF.

As DNA, the CDR3 is TGTGCCAGTAGTATACCCGGTAAGGAGACCGAGCAGTACTTC. Translation: CASSIPGKETEQYF. This sequence joins TRBV19 and TRBJ2-7; D uncertain. Germline CDR1 is LNHDA and CDR2 is SQIVND (reference sequence). The CDR3 consists of 14 residues. Deletions cut 2 bases from V and 6 bases from J, with 14 bases between.

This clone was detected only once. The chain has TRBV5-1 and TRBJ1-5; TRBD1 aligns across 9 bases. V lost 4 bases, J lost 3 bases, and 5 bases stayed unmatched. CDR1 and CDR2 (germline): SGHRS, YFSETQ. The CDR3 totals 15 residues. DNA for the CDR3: TGCGCCAGCAGCGAGGGGACAGGGCCCAATCAGCCCCAGCATTTT. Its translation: CASSEGTGPNQPQHF.

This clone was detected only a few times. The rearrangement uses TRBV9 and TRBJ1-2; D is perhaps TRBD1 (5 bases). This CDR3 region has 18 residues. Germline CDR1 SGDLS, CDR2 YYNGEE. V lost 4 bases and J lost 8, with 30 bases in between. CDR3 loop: CASSTLGEGTFSSSGYTF. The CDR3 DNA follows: TGTGCCAGCAGCACCCTCGGAGAGGGGACTTTCTCATCGAGCGGCTACACCTTC.

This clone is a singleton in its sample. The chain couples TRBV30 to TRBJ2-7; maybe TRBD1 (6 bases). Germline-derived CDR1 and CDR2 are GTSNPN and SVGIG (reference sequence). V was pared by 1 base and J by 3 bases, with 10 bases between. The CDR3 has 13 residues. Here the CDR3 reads CAWSGQTGYEQYF. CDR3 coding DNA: TGTGCCTGGAGTGGCCAGACAGGCTACGAGCAGTACTTC. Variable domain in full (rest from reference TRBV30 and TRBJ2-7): SQTIHQWPATLVQPVGSPLSLECTVEGTSNPNLYWYRQAAGRGLQLLFYSVGIGQISSEVPQNLSASRPQDRQFILSSKKLLLSDSGFYLCAWSGQTGYEQYFGPGTRLTVT.

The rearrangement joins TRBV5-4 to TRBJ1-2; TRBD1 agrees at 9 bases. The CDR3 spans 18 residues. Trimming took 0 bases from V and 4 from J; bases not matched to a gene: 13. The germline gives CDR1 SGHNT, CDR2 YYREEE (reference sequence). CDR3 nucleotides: TGTGCCAGCAGCTTGGGACAGGGGGGCATGATGAGTCTCTATGGCTACACCTTC. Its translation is CASSLGQGGMMSLYGYTF. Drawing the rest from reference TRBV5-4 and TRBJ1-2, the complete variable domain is ETGVTQSPTHLIKTRGQQVTLRCSSQSGHNTVSWYQQALGQGPQFIFQYYREEENGRGNFPPRFSGLQFPNYSSELNVNALELDDSALYLCASSLGQGGMMSLYGYTFGSGTRLTVV.

As DNA, the CDR3 is TGCGCCAGCAGCCACCCCTCGGCGGGATTTTCGACCTCCTACAATGAGCAGTTCTTC. Amino acids: CASSHPSAGFSTSYNEQFF. The chain is built from TRBV4-3 and TRBJ2-1, with D possibly being TRBD2 (6 bases). CDR3 length equals 19 residues. Trimming cost V 3 bases and J 0 bases, with 21 bases left between them. CDR1 and CDR2 from the germline V gene are LGHNA and YSLEER.

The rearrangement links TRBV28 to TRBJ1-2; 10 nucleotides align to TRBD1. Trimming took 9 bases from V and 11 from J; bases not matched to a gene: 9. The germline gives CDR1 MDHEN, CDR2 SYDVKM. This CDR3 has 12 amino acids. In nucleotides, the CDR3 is TGTGCCAGGACTCCGGGACAGGGGATATACACCTTC. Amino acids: CARTPGQGIYTF.

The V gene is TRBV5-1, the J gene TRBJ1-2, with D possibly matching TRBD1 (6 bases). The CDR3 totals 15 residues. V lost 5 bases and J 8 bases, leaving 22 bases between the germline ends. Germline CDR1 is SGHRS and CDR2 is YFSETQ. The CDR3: CASRTSGQPSSGYTF. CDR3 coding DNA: TGCGCCAGCAGGACGTCCGGACAGCCTAGTTCCGGCTACACCTTC. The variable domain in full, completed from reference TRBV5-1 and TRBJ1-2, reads KAGVTQTPRYLIKTRGQQVTLSCSPISGHRSVSWYQQTPGQGLQFLFEYFSETQRNKGNFPGRFSGRQFSNSRSEMNVSTLELGDSALYLCASRTSGQPSSGYTFGSGTRLTVV.

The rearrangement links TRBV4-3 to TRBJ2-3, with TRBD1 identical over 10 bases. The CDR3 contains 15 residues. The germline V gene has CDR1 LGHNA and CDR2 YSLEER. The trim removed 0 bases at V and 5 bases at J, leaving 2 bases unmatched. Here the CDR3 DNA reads TGCGCCAGCAGCCAAGATCGGACAGGGGGAGATACGCAGTATTTT. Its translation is CASSQDRTGGDTQYF.

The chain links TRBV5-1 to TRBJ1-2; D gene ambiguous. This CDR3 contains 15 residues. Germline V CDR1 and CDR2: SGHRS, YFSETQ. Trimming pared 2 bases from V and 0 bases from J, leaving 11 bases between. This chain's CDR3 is CASSFLADTNYGYTF. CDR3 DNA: TGCGCCAGCAGCTTCTTAGCAGATACTAACTATGGCTACACCTTC.

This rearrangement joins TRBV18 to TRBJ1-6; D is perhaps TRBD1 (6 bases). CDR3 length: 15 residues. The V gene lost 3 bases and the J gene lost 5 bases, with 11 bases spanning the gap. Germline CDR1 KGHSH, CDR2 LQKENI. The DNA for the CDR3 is TGTGCCAGCTCACCCCGGGACACCAATAATTCACCCCTCCACTTT. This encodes CASSPRDTNNSPLHF.

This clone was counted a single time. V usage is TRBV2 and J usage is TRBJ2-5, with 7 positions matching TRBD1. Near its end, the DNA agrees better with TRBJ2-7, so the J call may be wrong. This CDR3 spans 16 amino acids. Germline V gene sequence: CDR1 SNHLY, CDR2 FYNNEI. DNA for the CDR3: TGTGCCAGCAGTGCAACTTCCGGGACAGTTTTATACGAGCAGTACTTC. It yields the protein CASSATSGTVLYEQYF.

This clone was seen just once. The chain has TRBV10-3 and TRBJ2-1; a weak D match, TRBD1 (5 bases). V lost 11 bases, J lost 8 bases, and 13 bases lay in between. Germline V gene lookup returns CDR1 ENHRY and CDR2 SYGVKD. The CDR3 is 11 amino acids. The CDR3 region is CAVAQGDEQFF. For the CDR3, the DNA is TGTGCCGTCGCTCAGGGTGATGAGCAGTTCTTC.

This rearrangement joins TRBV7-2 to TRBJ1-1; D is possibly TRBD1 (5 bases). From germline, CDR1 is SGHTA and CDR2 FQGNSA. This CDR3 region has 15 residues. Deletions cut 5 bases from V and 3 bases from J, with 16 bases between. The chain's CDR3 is CASSHFGGADTEAFF. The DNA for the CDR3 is TGTGCCAGCAGCCACTTCGGGGGAGCTGACACTGAAGCTTTCTTT.

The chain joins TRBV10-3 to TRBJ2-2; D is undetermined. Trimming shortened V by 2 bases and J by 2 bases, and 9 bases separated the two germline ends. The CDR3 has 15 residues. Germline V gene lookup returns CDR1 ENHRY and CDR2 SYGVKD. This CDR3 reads CAISEGGANTGELFF. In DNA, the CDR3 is TGTGCCATCAGTGAGGGCGGAGCTAACACCGGGGAGCTGTTTTTT.

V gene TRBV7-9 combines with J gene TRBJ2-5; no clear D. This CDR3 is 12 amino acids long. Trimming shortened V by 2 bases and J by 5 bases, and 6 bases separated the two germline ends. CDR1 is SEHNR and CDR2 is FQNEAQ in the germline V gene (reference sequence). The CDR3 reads CASSLSVETQYF. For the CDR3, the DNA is TGTGCCAGCAGCTTATCCGTGGAGACCCAGTACTTC.

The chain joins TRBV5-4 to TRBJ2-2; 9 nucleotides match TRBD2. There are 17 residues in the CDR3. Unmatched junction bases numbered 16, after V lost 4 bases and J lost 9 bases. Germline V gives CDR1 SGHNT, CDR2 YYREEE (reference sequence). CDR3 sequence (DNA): TGTGCCAGCAGCAGAGGGGGACTAGCTGACGCGGCCCGGGAGCTGTTTTTT. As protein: CASSRGGLADAARELFF.

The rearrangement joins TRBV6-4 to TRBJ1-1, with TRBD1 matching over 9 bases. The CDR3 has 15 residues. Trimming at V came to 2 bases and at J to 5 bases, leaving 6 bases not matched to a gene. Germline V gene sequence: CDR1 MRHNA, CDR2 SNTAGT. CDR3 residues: CASSDTGGAHTEAFF. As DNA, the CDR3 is TGTGCCAGCAGTGACACAGGGGGCGCGCATACTGAAGCTTTCTTT.

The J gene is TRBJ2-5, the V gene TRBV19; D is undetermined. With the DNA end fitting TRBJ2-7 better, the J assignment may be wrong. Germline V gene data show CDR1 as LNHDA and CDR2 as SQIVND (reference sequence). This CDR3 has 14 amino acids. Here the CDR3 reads CASSPAWALYEQYF. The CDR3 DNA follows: TGTGCCAGTAGTCCTGCATGGGCCCTCTACGAGCAGTACTTC.

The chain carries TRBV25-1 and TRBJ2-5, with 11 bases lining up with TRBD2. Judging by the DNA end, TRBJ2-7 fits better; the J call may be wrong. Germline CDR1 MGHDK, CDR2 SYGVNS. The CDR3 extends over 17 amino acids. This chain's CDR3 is CASSEESSSGGSYEQYF. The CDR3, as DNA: TGTGCCAGCAGTGAAGAGAGCTCTAGCGGGGGGTCTTACGAGCAGTACTTC.

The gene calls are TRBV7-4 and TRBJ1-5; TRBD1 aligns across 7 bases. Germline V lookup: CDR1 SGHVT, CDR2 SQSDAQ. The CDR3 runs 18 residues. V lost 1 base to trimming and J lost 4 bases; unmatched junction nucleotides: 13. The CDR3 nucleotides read TGTGCCAGCAGCTTAGTGGGACAGCCTCCGTTGGCAAATCAGCCCCAGCATTTT. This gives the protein CASSLVGQPPLANQPQHF.

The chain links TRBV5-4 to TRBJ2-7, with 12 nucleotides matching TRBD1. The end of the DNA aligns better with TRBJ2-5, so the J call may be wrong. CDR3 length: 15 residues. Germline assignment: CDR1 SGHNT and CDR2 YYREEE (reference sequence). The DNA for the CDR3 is TGTGCCAGCAGCGGGGGACAGGGGGCAAAAGAGACCCAGTACTTC. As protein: CASSGGQGAKETQYF.

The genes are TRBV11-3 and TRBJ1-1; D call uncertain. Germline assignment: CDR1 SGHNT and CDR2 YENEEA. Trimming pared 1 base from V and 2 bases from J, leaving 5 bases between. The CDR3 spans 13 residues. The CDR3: CASSLGANTEAFF. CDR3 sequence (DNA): TGTGCCAGCAGCTTAGGGGCCAACACTGAAGCTTTCTTT.

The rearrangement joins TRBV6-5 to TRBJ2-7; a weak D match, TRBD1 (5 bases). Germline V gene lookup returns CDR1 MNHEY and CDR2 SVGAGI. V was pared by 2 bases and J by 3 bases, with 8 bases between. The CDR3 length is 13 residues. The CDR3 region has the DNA TGTGCCAGCAGTTACAGGGGTGGCTACGAGCAGTACTTC. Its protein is CASSYRGGYEQYF.

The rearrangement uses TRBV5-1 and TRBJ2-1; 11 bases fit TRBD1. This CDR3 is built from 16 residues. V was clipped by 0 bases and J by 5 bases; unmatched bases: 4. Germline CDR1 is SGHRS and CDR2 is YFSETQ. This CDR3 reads CASSLDRDRGNNEQFF. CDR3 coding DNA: TGCGCCAGCAGCTTGGATCGGGACAGGGGGAACAATGAGCAGTTCTTC. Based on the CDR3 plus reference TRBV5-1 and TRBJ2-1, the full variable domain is KAGVTQTPRYLIKTRGQQVTLSCSPISGHRSVSWYQQTPGQGLQFLFEYFSETQRNKGNFPGRFSGRQFSNSRSEMNVSTLELGDSALYLCASSLDRDRGNNEQFFGPGTRLTVL.

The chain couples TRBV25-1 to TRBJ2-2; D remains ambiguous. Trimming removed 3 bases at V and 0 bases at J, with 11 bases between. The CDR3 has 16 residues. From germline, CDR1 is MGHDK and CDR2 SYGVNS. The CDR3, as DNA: TGTGCCAGCAGTGAGCTCGGGTACGCGAACACCGGGGAGCTGTTTTTT. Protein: CASSELGYANTGELFF.

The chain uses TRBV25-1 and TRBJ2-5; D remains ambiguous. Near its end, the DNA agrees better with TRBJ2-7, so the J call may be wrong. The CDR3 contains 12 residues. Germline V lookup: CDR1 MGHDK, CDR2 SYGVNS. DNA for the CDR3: TGTGCCAGCAGAGGGTTTGGTAGCGAGCAGTACTTC. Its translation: CASRGFGSEQYF.